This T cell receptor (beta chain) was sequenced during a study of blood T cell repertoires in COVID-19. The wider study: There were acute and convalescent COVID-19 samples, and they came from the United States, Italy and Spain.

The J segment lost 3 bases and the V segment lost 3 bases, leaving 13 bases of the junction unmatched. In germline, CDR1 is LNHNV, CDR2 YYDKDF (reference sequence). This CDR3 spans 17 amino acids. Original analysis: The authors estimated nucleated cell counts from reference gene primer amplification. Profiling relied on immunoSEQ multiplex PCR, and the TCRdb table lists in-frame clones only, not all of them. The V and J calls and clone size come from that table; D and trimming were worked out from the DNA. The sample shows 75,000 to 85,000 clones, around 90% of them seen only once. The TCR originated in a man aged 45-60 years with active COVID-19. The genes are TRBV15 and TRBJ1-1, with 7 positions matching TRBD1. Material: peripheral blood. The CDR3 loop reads CATSRRSGRGRYTEAFF. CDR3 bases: TGTGCCACCAGCAGGCGATCGGGAAGGGGGCGTTACACTGAAGCTTTCTTT.